This T cell receptor (beta chain) originates from a study of cytomegalovirus exposure and HLA in healthy donors. CDR3 length: 17 amino acids. Trimming cost V 3 bases and J 5 bases, with 20 bases left between them. Sequencing was performed with immunoSEQ multiplex PCR; in TCRdb, only in-frame clones are kept and a portion is missing. Among approximately 300,000 clones, about nine tenths were seen once, and the ten largest hold approximately 1.1%. The sequenced sample was PBMCs. The sequence derives from a woman in her 30s in good health and CMV-seropositive. The gene calls are TRBV23-1 and TRBJ2-1, with D uncertain. TRBV23-1 is placed among ORFs of uncertain function. DNA of the CDR3: TGCGCCAGCAGTCACAACCTTAGACGAACTAATAACAATGAGCAGTTCTTC. This gives the protein CASSHNLRRTNNNEQFF.